The clone carrying this T cell receptor (beta chain) has only a few counts. Antigen: not known. CDR3 length: 17 residues. Trimming removed 7 bases at V and 0 bases at J, with 20 bases between. Germline CDR1 is PRHDT and CDR2 is FYEKMQ (reference sequence). The repertoire was sequenced with immunoSEQ multiplex PCR; TCRdb's copy has only in-frame clones and lacks some. The sample records just under 65,000 clones, around 72% being singletons. The record originates from a study of T cells in tumors after PD-1 blockade. Looking at the study overall: Excluded were patients with checkpoint blockade, immunosuppressants, or radiotherapy or other anti-cancer therapy within 4 weeks. Treatment was either pembrolizumab 200 mg every 3 weeks or cemiplimab 350 mg every 2 weeks. A subset received ongoing vismodegib 150 mg daily alongside anti-PD-1 therapy.

General study results and limits: Approximately 43% of tumor TCR clonotypes were also found in blood.

This sequence joins TRBV13 and TRBJ2-3, with unresolved D. Sample: PBMCs, taken after anti-PD-1 treatment. The receptor was derived from a human donor with basal cell carcinoma. CDR3 nucleotide sequence: TGTGCCAGCATCCTTGCCCCTAGGGTTACTAGCACAGATACGCAGTATTTT. Its protein is CASILAPRVTSTDTQYF.